Given below is one T cell receptor (beta chain) in context. The antigen remains undetermined. Germline V CDR1 and CDR2: LGHNA, YSLEER. The CDR3 loop spans 17 amino acids. V was trimmed by 0 bases and J by 0 bases, leaving 14 bases between them. It was with 60 Vbeta and 13 Jbeta primers that the PCR ran. Only in-frame clones appear in the TCRdb table, and some are missing; sequencing was by immunoSEQ multiplex PCR. The table includes roughly 120,000 clones, more than 70% detected once. Healthy bone marrow donors made up the donors. The data derive from a study of cytomegalovirus exposure and HLA in healthy donors. Study-wide findings and caveats: In an earlier analysis, in fewer than 700 donors, most V segments appeared productive either ~87% or ~30% of the time.

The TCR comes from a man aged 50 or older in good health and CMV-seronegative. The specimen was PBMCs. The chain links TRBV4-3 to TRBJ2-5; no firm D call. The CDR3 coding sequence is TGCGCCAGCAGCCAAGATATGAGCTCGGGTCACCAAGAGACCCAGTACTTC. Translation: CASSQDMSSGHQETQYF.